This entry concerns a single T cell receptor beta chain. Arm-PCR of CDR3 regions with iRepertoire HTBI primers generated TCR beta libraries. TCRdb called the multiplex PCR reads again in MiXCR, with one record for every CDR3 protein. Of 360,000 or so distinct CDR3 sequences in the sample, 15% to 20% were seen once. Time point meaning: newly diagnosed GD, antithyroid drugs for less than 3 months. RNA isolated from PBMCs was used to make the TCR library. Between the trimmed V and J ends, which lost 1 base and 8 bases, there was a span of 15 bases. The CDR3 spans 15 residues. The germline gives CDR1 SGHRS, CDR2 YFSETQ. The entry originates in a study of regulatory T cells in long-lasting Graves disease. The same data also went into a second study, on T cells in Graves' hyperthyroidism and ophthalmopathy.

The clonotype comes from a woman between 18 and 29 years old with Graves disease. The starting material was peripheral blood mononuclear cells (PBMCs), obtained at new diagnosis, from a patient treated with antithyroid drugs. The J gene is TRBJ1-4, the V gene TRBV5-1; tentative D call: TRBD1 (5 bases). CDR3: CASSLSGGPVEKLFF. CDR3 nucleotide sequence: TGCGCCAGCAGCTTGTCGGGGGGTCCTGTCGAAAAACTGTTTTTT.